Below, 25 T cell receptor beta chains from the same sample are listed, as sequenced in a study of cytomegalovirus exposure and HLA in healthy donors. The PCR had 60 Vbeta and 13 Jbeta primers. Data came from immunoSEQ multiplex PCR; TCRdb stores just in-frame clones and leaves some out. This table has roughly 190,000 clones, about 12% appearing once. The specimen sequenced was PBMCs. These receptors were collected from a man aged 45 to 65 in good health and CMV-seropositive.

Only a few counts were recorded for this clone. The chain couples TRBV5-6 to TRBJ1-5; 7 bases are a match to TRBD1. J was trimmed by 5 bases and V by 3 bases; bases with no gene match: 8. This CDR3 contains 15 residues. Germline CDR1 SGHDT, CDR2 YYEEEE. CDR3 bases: TGTGCCAGCAGCTCGTCTAGGGGGCTCGATCAGCCCCAGCATTTT. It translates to CASSSSRGLDQPQHF.

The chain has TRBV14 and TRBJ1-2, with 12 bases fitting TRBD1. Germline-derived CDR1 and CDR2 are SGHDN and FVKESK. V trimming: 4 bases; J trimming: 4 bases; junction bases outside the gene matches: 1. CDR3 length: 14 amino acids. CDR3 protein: CASSPGQGAYGYTF. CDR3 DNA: TGTGCCAGCAGCCCGGGACAGGGGGCCTATGGCTACACCTTC.

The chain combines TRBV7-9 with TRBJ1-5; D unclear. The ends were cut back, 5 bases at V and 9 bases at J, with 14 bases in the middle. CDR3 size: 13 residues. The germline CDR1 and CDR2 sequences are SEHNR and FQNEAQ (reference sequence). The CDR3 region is CASSLSGSPPQHF. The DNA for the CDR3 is TGTGCCAGCAGCCTTTCCGGGAGTCCGCCCCAGCATTTT.

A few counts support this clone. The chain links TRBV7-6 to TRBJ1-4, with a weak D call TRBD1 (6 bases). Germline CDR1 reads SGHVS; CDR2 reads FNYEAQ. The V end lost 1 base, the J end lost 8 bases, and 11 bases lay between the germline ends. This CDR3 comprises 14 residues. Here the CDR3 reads CASSLGTGNEKLFF. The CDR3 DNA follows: TGTGCCAGCAGCTTAGGCACAGGGAACGAAAAACTGTTTTTT.

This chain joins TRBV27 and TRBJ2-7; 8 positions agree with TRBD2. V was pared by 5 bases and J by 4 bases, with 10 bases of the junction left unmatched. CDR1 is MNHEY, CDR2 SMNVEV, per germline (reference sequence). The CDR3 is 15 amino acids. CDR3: CASSHPGGAVYEQYF. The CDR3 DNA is TGTGCCAGCAGTCATCCCGGGGGGGCCGTATACGAGCAGTACTTC.

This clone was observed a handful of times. The CDR3 loop reads CASSLEEGYTF. CDR3 bases: TGTGCCAGCAGCTTAGAGGAGGGCTACACCTTC. The chain joins TRBV11-2 to TRBJ1-2; no clear D gene. Per germline, CDR1 SGHAT and CDR2 FQNNGV. V gave up 0 bases and J gave up 8 bases, with 4 bases separating them. This CDR3 contains 11 residues.

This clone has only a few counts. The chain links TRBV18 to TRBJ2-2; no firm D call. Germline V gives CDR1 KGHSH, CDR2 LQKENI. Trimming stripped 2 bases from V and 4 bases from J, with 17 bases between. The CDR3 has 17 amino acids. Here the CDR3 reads CASSPARNGPSTGELFF. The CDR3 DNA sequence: TGTGCCAGCTCACCAGCTCGGAATGGCCCTAGCACCGGGGAGCTGTTTTTT.

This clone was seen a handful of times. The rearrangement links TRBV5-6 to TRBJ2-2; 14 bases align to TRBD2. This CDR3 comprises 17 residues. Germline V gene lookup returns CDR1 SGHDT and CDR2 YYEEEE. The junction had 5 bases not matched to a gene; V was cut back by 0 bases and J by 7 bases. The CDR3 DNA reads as TGTGCCAGCAGCTTGGGACTAGCGGGGGGGATTGTCGGGGAGCTGTTTTTT. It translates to CASSLGLAGGIVGELFF.

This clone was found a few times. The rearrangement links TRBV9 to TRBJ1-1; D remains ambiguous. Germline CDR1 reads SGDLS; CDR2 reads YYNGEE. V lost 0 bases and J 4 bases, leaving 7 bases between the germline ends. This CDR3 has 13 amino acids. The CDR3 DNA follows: TGTGCCAGCAGCGTAGCCCCCGGCACTGAAGCTTTCTTT. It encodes CASSVAPGTEAFF.

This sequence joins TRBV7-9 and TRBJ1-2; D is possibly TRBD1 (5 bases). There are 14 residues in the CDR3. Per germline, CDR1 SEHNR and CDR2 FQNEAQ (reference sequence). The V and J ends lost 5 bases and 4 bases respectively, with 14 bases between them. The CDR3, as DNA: TGTGCCAGCAGCCCCGCGGGGCAGGGCTATGGCTACACCTTC. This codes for CASSPAGQGYGYTF.

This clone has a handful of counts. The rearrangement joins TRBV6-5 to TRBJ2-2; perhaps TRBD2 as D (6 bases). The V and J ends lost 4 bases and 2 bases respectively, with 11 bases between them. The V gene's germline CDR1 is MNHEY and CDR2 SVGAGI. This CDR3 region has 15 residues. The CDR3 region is CASSSLGLNTGELFF. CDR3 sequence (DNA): TGTGCCAGCAGTTCCCTGGGACTTAACACCGGGGAGCTGTTTTTT.

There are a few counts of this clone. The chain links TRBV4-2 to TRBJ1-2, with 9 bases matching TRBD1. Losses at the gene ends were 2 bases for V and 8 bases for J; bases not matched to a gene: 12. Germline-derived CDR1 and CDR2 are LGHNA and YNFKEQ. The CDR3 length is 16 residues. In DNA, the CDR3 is TGTGCCAGCAGCCAACCCTCTACAGGGGGCCAAGGCGGCTACACCTTC. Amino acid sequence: CASSQPSTGGQGGYTF.

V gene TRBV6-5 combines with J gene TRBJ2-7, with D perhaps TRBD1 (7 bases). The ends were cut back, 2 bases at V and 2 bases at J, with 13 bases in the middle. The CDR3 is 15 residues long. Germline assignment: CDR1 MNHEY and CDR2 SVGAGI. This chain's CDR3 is CASSYPQGGTYEQYF. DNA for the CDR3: TGTGCCAGCAGTTACCCTCAGGGGGGTACCTACGAGCAGTACTTC.

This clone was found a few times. In DNA, the CDR3 is TGTGCCAGCAGCTTAGCCGGGACAGGACCTATTGGGGTTCGGCTGTTTTTT. Amino acids: CASSLAGTGPIGVRLFF. The chain couples TRBV7-8 to TRBJ1-4; TRBD1 aligns across 8 bases. Germline V gene sequence: CDR1 SGHVS, CDR2 FQNEAQ. The CDR3 has 17 amino acids. Trimming cost V 0 bases and J 14 bases; bases outside gene matches: 17.

The chain's CDR3 is CASSQGQGALGNEKLFF. The DNA for the CDR3 is TGCGCCAGCAGTCAAGGACAGGGGGCTCTGGGTAATGAAAAACTGTTTTTT. V and J are TRBV23-1 and TRBJ1-4; 11 bases map to TRBD1. TRBV23-1 has ORF status, its function being uncertain. V shed 2 bases, J shed 4 bases, and the junction held 6 bases outside the gene matches. The CDR3 has 17 residues.

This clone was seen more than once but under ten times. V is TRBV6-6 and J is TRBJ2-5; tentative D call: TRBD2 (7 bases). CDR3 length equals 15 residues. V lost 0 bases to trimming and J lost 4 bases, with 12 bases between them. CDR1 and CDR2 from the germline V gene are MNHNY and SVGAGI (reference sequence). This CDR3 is CASSYSAGAIETQYF. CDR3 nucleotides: TGTGCCAGCAGTTACTCGGCGGGGGCTATAGAGACCCAGTACTTC.

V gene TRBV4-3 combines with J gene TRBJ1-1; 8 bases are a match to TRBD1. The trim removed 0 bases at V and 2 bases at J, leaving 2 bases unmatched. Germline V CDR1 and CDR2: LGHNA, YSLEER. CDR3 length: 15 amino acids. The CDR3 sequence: CASSQDTGGNTEAFF. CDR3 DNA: TGCGCCAGCAGCCAAGATACAGGGGGAAACACTGAAGCTTTCTTT.

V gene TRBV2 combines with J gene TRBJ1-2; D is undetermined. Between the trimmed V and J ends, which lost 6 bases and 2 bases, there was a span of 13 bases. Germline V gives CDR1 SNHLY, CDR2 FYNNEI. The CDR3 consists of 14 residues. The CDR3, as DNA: TGTGCCAGCAGCCTCGCTCAGGTCAACTATGGCTACACCTTC. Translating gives CASSLAQVNYGYTF.

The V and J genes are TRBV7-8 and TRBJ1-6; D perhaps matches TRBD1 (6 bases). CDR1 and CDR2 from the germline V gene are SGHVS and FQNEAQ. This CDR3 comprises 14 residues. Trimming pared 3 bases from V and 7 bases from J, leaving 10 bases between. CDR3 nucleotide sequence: TGTGCCAGCAGCTTCAACAGGGCGAATTCACCCCTCCACTTT. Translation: CASSFNRANSPLHF.

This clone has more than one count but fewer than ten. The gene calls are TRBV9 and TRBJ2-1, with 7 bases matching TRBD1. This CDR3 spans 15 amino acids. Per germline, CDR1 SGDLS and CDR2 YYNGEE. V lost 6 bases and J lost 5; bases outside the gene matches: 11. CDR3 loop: CASNKGASEHNEQFF. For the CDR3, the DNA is TGTGCCAGCAACAAGGGGGCCTCGGAACACAATGAGCAGTTCTTC.

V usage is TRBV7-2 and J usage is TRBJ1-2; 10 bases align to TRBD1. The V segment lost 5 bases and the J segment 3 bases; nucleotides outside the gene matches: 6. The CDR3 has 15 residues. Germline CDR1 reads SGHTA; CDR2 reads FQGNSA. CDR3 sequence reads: CASSADRGQYYGYTF. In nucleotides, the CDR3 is TGTGCCAGCAGCGCAGACAGGGGGCAATACTATGGCTACACCTTC.

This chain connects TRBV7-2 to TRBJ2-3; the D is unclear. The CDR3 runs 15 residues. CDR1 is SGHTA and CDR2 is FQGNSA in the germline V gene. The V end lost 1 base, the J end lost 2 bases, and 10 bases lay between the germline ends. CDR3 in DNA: TGTGCCAGCAGCTTAGGACCTACTACCACAGATACGCAGTATTTT. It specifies CASSLGPTTTDTQYF. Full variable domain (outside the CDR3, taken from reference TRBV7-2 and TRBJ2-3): GAGVSQSPSNKVTEKGKDVELRCDPISGHTALYWYRQSLGQGLEFLIYFQGNSAPDKSGLPSDRFSAERTGGSVSTLTIQRTQQEDSAVYLCASSLGPTTTDTQYFGPGTRLTVL.

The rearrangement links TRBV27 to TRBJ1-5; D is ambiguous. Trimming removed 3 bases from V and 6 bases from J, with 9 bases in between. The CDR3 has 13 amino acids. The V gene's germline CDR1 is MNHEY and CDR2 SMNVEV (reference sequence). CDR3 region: CASSFVRGQPQHF. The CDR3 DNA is TGTGCCAGCAGTTTCGTCCGGGGTCAGCCCCAGCATTTT.

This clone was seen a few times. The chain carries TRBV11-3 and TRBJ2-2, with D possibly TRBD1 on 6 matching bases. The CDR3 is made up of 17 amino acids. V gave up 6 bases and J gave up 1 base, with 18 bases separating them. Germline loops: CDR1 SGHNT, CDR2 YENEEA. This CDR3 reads CASSLGQRLMNTGELFF. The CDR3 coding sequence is TGTGCCAGCAGTCTAGGACAGAGACTAATGAACACCGGGGAGCTGTTTTTT.

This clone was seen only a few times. In nucleotides, the CDR3 is TGTGCCAGCAGGGCCTTGGGGAGCTCCTACAATGAGCAGTTCTTC. Protein product: CASRALGSSYNEQFF. The rearrangement joins TRBV6-1 to TRBJ2-1, with D perhaps TRBD2 (5 bases). The germline V gene has CDR1 MNHNS and CDR2 SASEGT. The germline V and J ends were trimmed by 6 bases and 0 bases, with 12 bases remaining between them. CDR3 length: 15 residues.